The next 12 T cell receptor beta chains were all read from a single sample in a study of cytomegalovirus exposure and HLA in healthy donors. Primers included in the PCR were 60 Vbeta and 13 Jbeta primers. Some clones are missing from TCRdb's copy, which holds only in-frame ones; the method was immunoSEQ multiplex PCR. The table includes 150,000 to 200,000 clones, over 75% detected once. Material for sequencing was PBMCs. These receptors were collected from a man between 18 and 29 years old in good health and CMV-seropositive.

The chain carries TRBV30 and TRBJ2-7; 9 bases agree with TRBD1. CDR1 is GTSNPN and CDR2 is SVGIG in the germline V gene (reference sequence). The V and J ends lost 1 base and 0 bases, in that order; junction bases with no gene match: 10. CDR3 length: 17 amino acids. CDR3: CAWSGQGVPLGSYEQYF. The CDR3 nucleotides are TGTGCCTGGAGTGGACAGGGGGTCCCCCTGGGCTCCTACGAGCAGTACTTC.

This clone was counted a few times. The rearrangement joins TRBV5-6 to TRBJ2-5; D remains ambiguous. Germline V CDR1 and CDR2: SGHDT, YYEEEE. Trimming left V 3 bases short and J 5 bases short, with 14 bases between. The CDR3 is made up of 14 amino acids. In DNA, the CDR3 is TGTGCCAGCAGCTCCTATCTTGCCCATGAGACCCAGTACTTC. Translated: CASSSYLAHETQYF.

The chain employs TRBV5-1 and TRBJ2-5; 11 nucleotides match TRBD2. The end of the DNA fits TRBJ2-7 better, so the J call may be wrong. The CDR3 sequence is 17 residues long. Germline V gives CDR1 SGHRS, CDR2 YFSETQ. This chain's CDR3 is CASSWGSGGANLYEQYF. The CDR3 DNA sequence: TGCGCCAGCAGTTGGGGTAGCGGGGGGGCAAACCTCTACGAGCAGTACTTC.

CDR3 sequence: CASSQAHQGASPYEQYF. CDR3 DNA: TGCGCCAGCAGCCAAGCCCACCAGGGGGCGAGTCCCTACGAGCAGTACTTC. This chain links TRBV4-1 with TRBJ2-7; 8 bases align to TRBD1. This CDR3 contains 17 residues. The trim removed 1 base at V and 2 bases at J, leaving 10 bases unmatched. The germline V gene encodes CDR1 MGHRA and CDR2 YSYEKL.

This rearrangement joins TRBV7-9 to TRBJ1-1; 10 positions agree with TRBD1. Germline V gene lookup returns CDR1 SEHNR and CDR2 FQNEAQ (reference sequence). The CDR3 extends over 16 amino acids. The V segment lost 2 bases and the J segment 9 bases; nucleotides outside the gene matches: 12. The CDR3 region has the DNA TGTGCCAGCAGCTTACCCCCGGGGGGGACAGGGGAGCAAGCTTTCTTT. Protein product: CASSLPPGGTGEQAFF.

This clone was picked up one time. J is TRBJ2-5 and V is TRBV10-3; maybe TRBD1 (7 bases). The J call may be mistaken, given a closer DNA end match to TRBJ2-7. The CDR3 spans 16 residues. Germline V gene sequence: CDR1 ENHRY, CDR2 SYGVKD. This CDR3 is CAKNAGGTAGLYEQYF. The CDR3 bases are TGTGCCAAGAACGCGGGCGGGACAGCCGGACTATACGAGCAGTACTTC.

V gene TRBV19 combines with J gene TRBJ1-2, with no clear D. CDR1 is LNHDA, CDR2 SQIVND, per germline (reference sequence). The CDR3 covers 14 residues. V was cut by 1 base and J by 6 bases, with 12 bases left in between. Written as DNA, the CDR3 is TGTGCCAGTAGTATAGTTGATCCGGGTCATGGCTACACCTTC. As protein: CASSIVDPGHGYTF.

The chain combines TRBV10-3 with TRBJ2-1, with 11 bases fitting TRBD2. The germline CDR1 and CDR2 sequences are ENHRY and SYGVKD. CDR3 length: 15 amino acids. Losses at the gene ends were 4 bases for V and 7 bases for J; bases not matched to a gene: 6. The CDR3 DNA reads as TGTGCCATCAGTGTCTATAGCGGGGGGGAAAATGAGCAGTTCTTC. Translated, it gives CAISVYSGGENEQFF.

The rearrangement links TRBV7-6 to TRBJ2-1; TRBD2 matches 11 bases. Germline values: CDR1 SGHVS, CDR2 FNYEAQ. The V and J ends lost 4 bases and 2 bases, in that order; junction bases with no gene match: 10. CDR3 length: 18 residues. The CDR3: CASSYYSGGVGPYNEQFF. The CDR3 DNA reads TGTGCCAGCAGCTACTATAGCGGGGGGGTCGGCCCCTACAATGAGCAGTTCTTC.

Here the CDR3 reads CASGVYEQYF. CDR3 nucleotide sequence: TGTGCCAGCGGAGTTTACGAGCAGTACTTC. This chain uses TRBV27 with TRBJ2-7, with D unclear. Germline V gene data show CDR1 as MNHEY and CDR2 as SMNVEV (reference sequence). The CDR3 is 10 amino acids. The ends were cut back, 8 bases at V and 4 bases at J, with 6 bases in the middle.

The chain joins TRBV19 to TRBJ2-3; 7 positions agree with TRBD2. Trimming at V came to 2 bases and at J to 0 bases, leaving 8 bases not matched to a gene. The CDR3 has 17 amino acids. Germline CDR1 reads LNHDA; CDR2 reads SQIVND (reference sequence). The DNA for the CDR3 is TGTGCCAGTAGTATAATCGGGGGGATGGCTAGCACAGATACGCAGTATTTT. It yields the protein CASSIIGGMASTDTQYF.

This chain joins TRBV4-1 and TRBJ2-2; 8 nucleotides line up with TRBD2. Germline lookup yields CDR1 MGHRA and CDR2 YSYEKL. The trim removed 7 bases at V and 6 bases at J, leaving 13 bases unmatched. The CDR3 runs 16 residues. This CDR3 reads CASTSLSGGESGELFF. As DNA, the CDR3 is TGCGCCAGCACCTCCTTGTCCGGGGGGGAATCCGGGGAGCTGTTTTTT.